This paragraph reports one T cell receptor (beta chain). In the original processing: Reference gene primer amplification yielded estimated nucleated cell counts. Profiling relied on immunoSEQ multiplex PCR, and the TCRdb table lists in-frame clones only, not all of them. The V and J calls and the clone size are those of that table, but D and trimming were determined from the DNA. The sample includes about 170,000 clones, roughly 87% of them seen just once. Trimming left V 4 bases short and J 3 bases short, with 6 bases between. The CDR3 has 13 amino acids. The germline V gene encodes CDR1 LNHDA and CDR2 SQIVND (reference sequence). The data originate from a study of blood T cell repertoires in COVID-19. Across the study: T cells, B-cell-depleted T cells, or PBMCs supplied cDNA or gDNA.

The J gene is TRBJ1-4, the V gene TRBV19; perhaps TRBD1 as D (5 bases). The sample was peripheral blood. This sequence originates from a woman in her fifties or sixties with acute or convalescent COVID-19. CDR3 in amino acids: CASSTGPNEKLFF. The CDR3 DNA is TGTGCCAGTAGTACAGGGCCTAATGAAAAACTGTTTTTT.